This TCR beta chain was recovered during a study of T cells in Graves' hyperthyroidism and ophthalmopathy (dated by TCRdb to between 2019 and 2020). With regard to the full study: Peripheral blood samples were taken at the time of initial diagnosis, prior to any treatment. Once sampling was done, hyperthyroidism patients were given methimazole at a starting dose of 30 mg daily, whereas ophthalmopathy patients were given high-dose intravenous methylprednisolone. The paper describes TCR Vbeta CDR3 sequencing of around 140 peripheral blood samples, made up of around 41 ophthalmopathy patients, 70 to 75 hyperthyroidism patients and some 17 progressor patients. A discovery cohort of roughly 100 patients, approximately 45 with Graves' ophthalmopathy and 55 to 60 with stable Graves' hyperthyroidism, was used to find distinguishing TCR V-J signatures. An independent validation cohort of around 19 hyperthyroidism patients and about 15 patients who later progressed to ophthalmopathy tested prospective prediction of ophthalmopathy. In addition, the study compared T-cell repertoires in thyroid tissue and in blood from about six Graves' hyperthyroidism patients. For training and testing, the 80 to 100 patients in the discovery cohort were randomly divided in a 7:3 ratio.

The TCR beta CDR3 regions were amplified from the RNA transcripts. For the first round of RT-PCR on the TCR CDR3, the HTBI primer set was used together with the Qiagen OneStep RT-PCR kit. Libraries were constructed in a second round of multiplex PCR, after which size selection and purification were performed. Sequencing of the libraries was done on an Illumina HiSeq2000 using paired-end 100 bp reads. Turning to the authors' computational methods: SOAPnuke was used to process the raw data, with reads discarded if the reads contained adapters or uncalled bases, had a mean Phred below 15, or lacked an exact constant-primer or identifier match. High-quality paired reads were merged using COPE v1.2.5, and each unique nucleotide sequence was defined as a clonotype. Clonotypes were aligned to IMGT TRBV, TRBD and TRBJ reference segments using MiTCR v1.1. Only V-J combinations with frequency above 0.0001, covering 99% to 99.2% of repertoires, were analysed. A TCS score was defined as the ratio between F50 (clonal expansion) and ExV (chaos), using BLOSUM62-based TCRdist between CDR3 peptides within each V-J. Welch's t-statistics and random forest reduced roughly 530 V-J features to 10 to 15, which were used in a naive Bayes classifier (R e1071). The public reads were run again by TCRdb, first through fastp at Q25 and then through MiXCR, and only productive beta chains were kept. A single entry per CDR3 protein holds the most common genes and DNA from its merged rows. TCRdb, rather than the study authors, made the V and J calls. This sample holds about 640,000 distinct CDR3 sequences; around 20% were observed only once. Jointly, the top ten make up around a third of the sample.

This clonotype appeared a few times. No cognate antigen has been identified for it. Base qualities are not recorded, but no much larger clone differs from it by a single base. The germline V gene provides CDR1 MNHNS and CDR2 SASEGT. The CDR3, from cysteine to phenylalanine, totals 13 residues. Only the CDR3 portion is preserved as DNA: 39 bases, with reading frame beginning at the first base. Unmatched junction bases come to 5, with V trimmed by 5 bases and J by 6 bases. Paper-wide results and their limitations: A model built on a 13 V-J signature distinguished ophthalmopathy from stable hyperthyroidism, reaching 85% to 90% sensitivity and about 81% specificity in cross-validation and 80%/75% in testing. Most expanded thyroid clonotypes (frequency above 0.001) were also detected in blood, suggesting blood repertoires may reflect thyroid immune responses. Sample size was not statistically predetermined, and investigators were not blinded to group allocation. During validation, the model predicted progression to ophthalmopathy a median of approximately six months ahead of onset, with roughly 65% sensitivity and 72% to 80% specificity.

Ophthalmopathy patients had moderately to severely active disease, Clinical Activity Score of at least 3, NOSPECS grade of at least 4, and duration under 3 months. Patients with uncontrolled infections, other autoimmune diseases, pregnancy or lactation were excluded. Diagnoses were established on the basis of clinical symptoms, serum thyroxine and TRAb, thyroid ultrasound, and orbital computed tomography. Ficoll-Paque density gradient centrifugation was used to isolate PBMCs from around 9.1 ml of fresh peripheral blood. Total RNA was extracted with Trizol reagent, and quality was checked on an Agilent 2100 Bioanalyzer.

Sequencing was carried out using blood. The rearranged chain carries TRBV6-1 and TRBJ1-2, with 8 bases aligning to TRBD1. This TCR derives from a man under 40 with Graves' ophthalmopathy. For the CDR3, the sequence is CASSSGQGHGYTF. The DNA is as follows: TGTGCCAGCAGTTCCGGACAGGGCCATGGCTACACCTTC.